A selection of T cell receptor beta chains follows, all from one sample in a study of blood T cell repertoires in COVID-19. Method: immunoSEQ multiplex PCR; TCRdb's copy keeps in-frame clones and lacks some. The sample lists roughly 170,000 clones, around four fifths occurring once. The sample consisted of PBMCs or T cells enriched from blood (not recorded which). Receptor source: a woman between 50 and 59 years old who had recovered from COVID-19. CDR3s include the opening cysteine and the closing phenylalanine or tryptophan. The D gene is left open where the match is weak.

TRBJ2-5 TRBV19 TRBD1 CASSDRVRETQYF
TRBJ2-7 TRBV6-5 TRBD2 CASSLLADPRKQYF
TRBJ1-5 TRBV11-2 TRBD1 CASSADRGRKGNQPQHF
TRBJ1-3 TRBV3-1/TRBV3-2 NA CASSQGAGIFSGNTIYF
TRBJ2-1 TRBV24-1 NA CATSGRGKHNEQFF
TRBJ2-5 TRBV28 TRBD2 CASRNWAGLAGVGETQYF
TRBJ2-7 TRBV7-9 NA CASSLRRISGEQYF
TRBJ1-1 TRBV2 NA CASKLTGYSAEAFF
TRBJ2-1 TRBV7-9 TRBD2 CASSLAGGDEQFF
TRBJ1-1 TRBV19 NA CASRTYTNTEAFF
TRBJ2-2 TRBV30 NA CACPRPVRNTGELFF
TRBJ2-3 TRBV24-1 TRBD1 CATSDYHRGGDTQYF
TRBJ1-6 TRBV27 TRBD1 CASRGDRDNSPLHF
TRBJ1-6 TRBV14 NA CASSQAGQSPLHF
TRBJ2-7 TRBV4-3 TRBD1 CASSVDRGSYEQYF
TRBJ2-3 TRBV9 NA CASSVASPDTQYF
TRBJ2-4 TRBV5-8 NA CASSLAGMTKNIQYF
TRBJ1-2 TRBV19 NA CASRGATYYGYTF
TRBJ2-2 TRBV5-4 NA CASSPELSNTGELFF
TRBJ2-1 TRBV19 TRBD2 CASSMRAGELNEQFF
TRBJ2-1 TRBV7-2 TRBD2 CASSLARLAGVPRNEQFF
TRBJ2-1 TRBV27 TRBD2 CASSLTSGGNEQFF
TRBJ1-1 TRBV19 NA CASSSYTPGTEAFF
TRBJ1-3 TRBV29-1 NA CSVGRLQTIYF
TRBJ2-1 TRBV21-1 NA CASSKDRTSGRAKDNEQFF
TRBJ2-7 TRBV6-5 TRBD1 CASSYTDRGHEQYF
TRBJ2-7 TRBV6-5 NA CASSYTPGAWNEQYF
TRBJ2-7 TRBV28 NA CASRSGQIEQYF
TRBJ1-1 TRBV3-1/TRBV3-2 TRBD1 CASSPGTGGTEAFF
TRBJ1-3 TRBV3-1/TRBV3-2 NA CASSRSSGNTIYF
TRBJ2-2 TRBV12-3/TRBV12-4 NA CASSLLGTGELFF
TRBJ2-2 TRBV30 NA CAWSISGEGTGELFF
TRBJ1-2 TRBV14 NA CASSLLPGTHGYTF
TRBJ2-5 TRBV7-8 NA CASSQEGSTQYF
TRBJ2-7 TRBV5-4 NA CASSLAVDYEQYF
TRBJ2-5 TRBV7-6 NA CASSFSPLETQYF
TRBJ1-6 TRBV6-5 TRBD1 CASTNRGNNSPLHF
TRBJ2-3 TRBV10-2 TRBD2 CASSDRGLAGVRDTQYF
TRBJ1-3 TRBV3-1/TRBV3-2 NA CASSQVNGGNTIYF
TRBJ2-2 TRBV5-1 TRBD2 CASSGSPSGRTGELFF
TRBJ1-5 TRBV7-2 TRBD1 CASSFDRVGQPQHF
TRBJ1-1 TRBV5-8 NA CASSRGQLGNTEAFF
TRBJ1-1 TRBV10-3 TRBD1 CAIGDTGGTEAFF
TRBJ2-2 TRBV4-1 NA CASSQGTASNTGELFF
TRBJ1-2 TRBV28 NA CASISPPGYGYTF
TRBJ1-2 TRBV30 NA CAWSVVWAGYTF